What follows describes a single TCR beta chain. Its antigen is not identified. The sample originates from a study of T cell clones after liver transplantation. The wider study: Three of the eight recipients were HCV-positive; the rest had non-autoimmune, non-viral transplant indications. Tolerance: complete withdrawal held at least one year, liver enzymes staying within twice normal. Overall study results and limits: Small, mixed patient groups and varying post-transplant times limit these conclusions.

Produced via immunoSEQ multiplex PCR; TCRdb's table is partial and in-frame only. The sample gives tens of thousands of clones, approximately 80% of which show up once; 2.1% is in the top ten. Sorting of unstimulated PBMCs yielded separate CD3+CD4+ and CD3+CD8+ fractions. Specimen: CD4+ T cells from blood, collected around 50 months after liver transplant. The sequence derives from a human patient who received a liver transplant. Some T cells may be transferred from the graft donor.

DNA of the CDR3: TGTGCCATCAGTGAACCCGCAGTGGGGGCTTTCTTT. Encoded protein: CAISEPAVGAFF. The V call is TRBV10-3, the J call TRBJ1-1; no clear D gene. V was pared by 3 bases and J by 11 bases, with 13 bases between. Per germline, CDR1 ENHRY and CDR2 SYGVKD. The CDR3 covers 12 residues.